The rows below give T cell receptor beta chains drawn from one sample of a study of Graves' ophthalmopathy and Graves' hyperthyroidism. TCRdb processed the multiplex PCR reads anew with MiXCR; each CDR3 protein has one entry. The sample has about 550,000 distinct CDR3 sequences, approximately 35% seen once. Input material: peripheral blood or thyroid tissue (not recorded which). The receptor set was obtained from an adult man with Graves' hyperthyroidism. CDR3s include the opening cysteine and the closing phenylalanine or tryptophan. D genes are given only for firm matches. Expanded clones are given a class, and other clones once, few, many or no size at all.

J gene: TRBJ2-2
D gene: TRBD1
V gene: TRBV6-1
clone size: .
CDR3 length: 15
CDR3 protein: CASSGPGGSTGELFF
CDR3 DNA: TGTGCCAGCAGTGGACCAGGGGGTAGCACCGGGGAGCTGTTTTTT

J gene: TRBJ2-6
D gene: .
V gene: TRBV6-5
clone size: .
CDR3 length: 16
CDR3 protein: CASSYYFRAGANVLTF
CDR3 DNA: TGTGCCAGCAGTTACTATTTTAGGGCCGGGGCCAACGTCCTGACTTTC

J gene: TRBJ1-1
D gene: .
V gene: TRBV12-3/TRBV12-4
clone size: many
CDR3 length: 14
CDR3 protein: CASSLAARGTEAFF
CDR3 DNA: TGTGCCAGCAGCCTCGCGGCCCGGGGGACTGAAGCTTTCTTT

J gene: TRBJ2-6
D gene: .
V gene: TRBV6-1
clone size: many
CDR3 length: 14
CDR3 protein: CASSERPGANVLTF
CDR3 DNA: TGTGCCAGCAGTGAGAGGCCTGGGGCCAACGTCCTGACTTTC

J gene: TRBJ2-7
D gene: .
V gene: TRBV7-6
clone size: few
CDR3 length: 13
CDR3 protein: CASSLSKVREQYF
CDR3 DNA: TGTGCCAGCAGCTTGTCCAAGGTCCGCGAGCAGTACTTC

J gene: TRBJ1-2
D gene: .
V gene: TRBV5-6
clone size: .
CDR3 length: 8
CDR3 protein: CASIRDTF
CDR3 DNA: TGTGCCAGCATCCGGGACACCTTC

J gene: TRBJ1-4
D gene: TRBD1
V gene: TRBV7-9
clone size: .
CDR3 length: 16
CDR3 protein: CASSLRSGGLGEKLFF
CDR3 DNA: TGTGCCAGCAGCCTAAGATCAGGGGGCTTAGGTGAAAAACTGTTTTTT

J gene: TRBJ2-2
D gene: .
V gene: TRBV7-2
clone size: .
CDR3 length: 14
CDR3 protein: CASSLPGVAGELFF
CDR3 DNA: TGTGCCAGCAGCTTGCCGGGGGTAGCCGGGGAGCTGTTTTTT

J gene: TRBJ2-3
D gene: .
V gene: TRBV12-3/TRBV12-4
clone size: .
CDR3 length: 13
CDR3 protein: CASSSIRGGEEYF
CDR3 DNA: TGTGCCAGCAGTTCCATCCGGGGTGGGGAAGAGTATTTT

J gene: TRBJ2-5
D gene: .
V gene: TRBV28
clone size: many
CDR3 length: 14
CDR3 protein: CASSFPRNQETQYF
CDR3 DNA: TGTGCCAGCAGTTTTCCCAGGAACCAAGAGACCCAGTACTTC

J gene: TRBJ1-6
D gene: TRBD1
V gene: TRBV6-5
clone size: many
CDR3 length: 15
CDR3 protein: CASTRTGYDFSPLHF
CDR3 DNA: TGTGCCAGCACCCGGACAGGGTACGATTTTTCACCCCTCCACTTT

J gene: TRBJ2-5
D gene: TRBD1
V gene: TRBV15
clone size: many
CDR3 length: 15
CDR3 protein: CATSSGQGFPETQYF
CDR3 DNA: TGTGCCACCAGCAGTGGACAGGGGTTCCCAGAGACCCAGTACTTC

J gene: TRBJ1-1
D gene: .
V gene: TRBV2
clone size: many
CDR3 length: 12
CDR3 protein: CASSEGPGWAFF
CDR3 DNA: TGTGCCAGCAGTGAAGGACCGGGATGGGCTTTCTTT

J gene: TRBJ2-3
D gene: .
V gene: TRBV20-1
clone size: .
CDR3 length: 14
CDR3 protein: CSALQVDSTDTQYF
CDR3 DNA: TGCAGTGCTCTTCAAGTAGACTCCACAGATACGCAGTATTTT

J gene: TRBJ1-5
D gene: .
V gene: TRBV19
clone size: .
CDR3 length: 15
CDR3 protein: CASSPHREINQPQHF
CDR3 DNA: TGTGCCAGTAGTCCGCACCGGGAGATCAATCAGCCCCAGCATTTT

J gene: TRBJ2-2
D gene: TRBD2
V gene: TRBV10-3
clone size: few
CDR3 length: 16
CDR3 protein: CASSAPGTSGTGELFF
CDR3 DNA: TGTGCCAGCAGTGCTCCCGGGACTAGCGGCACCGGGGAGCTGTTTTTT

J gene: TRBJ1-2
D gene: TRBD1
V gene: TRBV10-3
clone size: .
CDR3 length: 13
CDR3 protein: CAADPGTGDGYTF
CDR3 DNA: TGTGCCGCCGACCCCGGGACAGGGGATGGCTACACCTTC

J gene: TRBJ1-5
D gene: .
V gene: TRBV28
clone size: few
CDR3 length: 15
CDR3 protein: CASSSPGRMNQPQHF
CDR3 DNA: TGTGCCAGCAGTTCTCCGGGACGGATGAATCAGCCCCAGCATTTT

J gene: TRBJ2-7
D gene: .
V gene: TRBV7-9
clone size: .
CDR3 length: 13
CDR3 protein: CASSLRSVGEQYF
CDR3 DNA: TGTGCCAGCAGCCTAAGATCAGTGGGCGAGCAGTACTTC

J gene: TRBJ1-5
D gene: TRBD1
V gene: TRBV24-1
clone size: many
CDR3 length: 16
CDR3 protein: CATSDAGQGLGQPQHF
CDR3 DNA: TGTGCCACCAGTGATGCGGGACAGGGGTTGGGACAGCCCCAGCATTTT

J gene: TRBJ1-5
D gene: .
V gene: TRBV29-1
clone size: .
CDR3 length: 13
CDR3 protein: CSVSDSDNQPQHF
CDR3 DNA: TGCAGCGTGTCAGACAGCGACAATCAGCCCCAGCATTTT

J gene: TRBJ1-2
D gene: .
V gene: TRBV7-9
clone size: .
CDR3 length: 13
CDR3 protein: CASSENRDKGYTF
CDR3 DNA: TGTGCCAGCAGTGAGAATCGGGACAAAGGCTACACCTTC

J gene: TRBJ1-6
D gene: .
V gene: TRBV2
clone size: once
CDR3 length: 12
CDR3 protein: CASSAYNSPLHF
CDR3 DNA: TGTGCCAGCAGTGCCTACAATTCACCCCTCCACTTT

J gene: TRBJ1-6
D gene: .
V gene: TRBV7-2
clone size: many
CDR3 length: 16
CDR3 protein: CASSLGAGIRAAPLHF
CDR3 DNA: TGTGCCAGCAGCTTAGGGGCAGGCATTCGCGCTGCACCCCTCCACTTT

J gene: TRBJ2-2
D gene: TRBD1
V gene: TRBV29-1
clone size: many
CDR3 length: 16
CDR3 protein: CSGQKPGTANTGELFF
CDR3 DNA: TGCAGCGGGCAGAAGCCGGGGACAGCGAACACCGGGGAGCTGTTTTTT

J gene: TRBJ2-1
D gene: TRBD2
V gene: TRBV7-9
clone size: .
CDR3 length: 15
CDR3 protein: CASSLGTSGVVEQFF
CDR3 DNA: TGTGCCAGCAGTCTCGGGACTAGCGGGGTTGTTGAGCAGTTCTTC

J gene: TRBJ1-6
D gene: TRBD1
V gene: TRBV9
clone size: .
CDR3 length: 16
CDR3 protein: CASSAGQGATNSPLHF
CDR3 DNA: TGTGCCAGCAGCGCCGGACAGGGGGCAACAAACTCACCCCTCCACTTT

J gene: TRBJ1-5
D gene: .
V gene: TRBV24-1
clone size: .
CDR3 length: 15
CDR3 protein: CATSGKGLQNQPQHF
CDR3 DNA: TGTGCCACCAGCGGGAAGGGCCTACAAAATCAGCCCCAGCATTTT

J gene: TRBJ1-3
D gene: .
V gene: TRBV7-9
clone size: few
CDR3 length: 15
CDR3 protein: CASSPPGGSGNTIYF
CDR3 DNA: TGTGCCAGCAGCCCCCCCGGGGGGTCTGGAAACACCATATATTTT

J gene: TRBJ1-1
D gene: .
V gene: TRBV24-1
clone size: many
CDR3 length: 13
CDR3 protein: CATSDRQSTEAFF
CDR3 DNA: TGTGCCACCAGTGATCGGCAGTCCACTGAAGCTTTCTTT

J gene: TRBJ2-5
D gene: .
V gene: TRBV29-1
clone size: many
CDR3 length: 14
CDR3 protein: CSVGRRGRIEAQYF
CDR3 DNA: TGCAGCGTTGGCCGGAGGGGGCGCATCGAGGCCCAGTACTTC

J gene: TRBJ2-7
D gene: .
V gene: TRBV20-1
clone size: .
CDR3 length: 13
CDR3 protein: CSARRAGNYEQYF
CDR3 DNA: TGCAGTGCTAGGAGGGCAGGGAACTACGAGCAGTACTTC

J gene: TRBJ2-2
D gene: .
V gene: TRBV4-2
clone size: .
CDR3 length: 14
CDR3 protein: CASSPQGGTGELFF
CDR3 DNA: TGTGCCAGCAGTCCACAAGGCGGCACCGGGGAGCTGTTTTTT

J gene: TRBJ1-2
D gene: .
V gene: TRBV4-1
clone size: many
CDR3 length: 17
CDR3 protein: CASSNPRVGRTNYGYTF
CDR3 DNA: TGCGCCAGCAGCAACCCCAGGGTAGGCAGGACCAACTATGGCTACACCTTC

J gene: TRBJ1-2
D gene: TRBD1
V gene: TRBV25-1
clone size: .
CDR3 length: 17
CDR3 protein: CACSANMPGTANYGYTF
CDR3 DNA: TGTGCCTGCAGTGCTAACATGCCCGGGACAGCGAACTATGGCTACACCTTC

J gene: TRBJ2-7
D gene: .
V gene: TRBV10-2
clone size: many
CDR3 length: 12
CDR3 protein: CASSELGSEQYF
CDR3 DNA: TGCGCCAGCAGTGAGTTAGGGTCCGAGCAGTACTTC

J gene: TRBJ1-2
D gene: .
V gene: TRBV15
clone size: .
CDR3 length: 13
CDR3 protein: CATSRGTTYGYTF
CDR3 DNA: TGTGCCACCAGCAGAGGGACTACCTATGGCTACACCTTC

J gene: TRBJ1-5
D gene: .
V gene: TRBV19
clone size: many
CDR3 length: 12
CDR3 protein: CASADQGQPQHF
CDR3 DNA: TGTGCCAGTGCCGACCAGGGCCAGCCCCAGCATTTT

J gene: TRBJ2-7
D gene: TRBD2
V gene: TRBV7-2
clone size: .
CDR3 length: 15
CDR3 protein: CASSLAAGAGHEQYF
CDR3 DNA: TGTGCCAGCAGCTTAGCTGCGGGAGCGGGTCACGAGCAGTACTTC

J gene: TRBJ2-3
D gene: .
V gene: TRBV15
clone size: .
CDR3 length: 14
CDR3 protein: CATSRDLAADTQYF
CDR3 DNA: TGTGCCACCAGCAGAGATCTAGCTGCAGATACGCAGTATTTT

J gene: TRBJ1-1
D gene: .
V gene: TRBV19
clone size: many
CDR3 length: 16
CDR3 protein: CASSIGYGRQNTEAFF
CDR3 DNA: TGTGCCAGTAGTATAGGATACGGACGGCAGAACACTGAAGCTTTCTTT

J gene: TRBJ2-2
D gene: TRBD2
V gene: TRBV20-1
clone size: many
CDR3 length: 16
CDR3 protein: CSARSGLAGDAGELFF
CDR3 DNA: TGCAGTGCTAGATCGGGACTAGCGGGAGACGCCGGGGAGCTGTTTTTT

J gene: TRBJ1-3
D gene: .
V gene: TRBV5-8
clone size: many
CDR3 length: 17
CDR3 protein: CASSLRPDSISGNTIYF
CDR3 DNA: TGTGCCAGCAGCCTCAGGCCGGACAGTATCTCTGGAAACACCATATATTTT